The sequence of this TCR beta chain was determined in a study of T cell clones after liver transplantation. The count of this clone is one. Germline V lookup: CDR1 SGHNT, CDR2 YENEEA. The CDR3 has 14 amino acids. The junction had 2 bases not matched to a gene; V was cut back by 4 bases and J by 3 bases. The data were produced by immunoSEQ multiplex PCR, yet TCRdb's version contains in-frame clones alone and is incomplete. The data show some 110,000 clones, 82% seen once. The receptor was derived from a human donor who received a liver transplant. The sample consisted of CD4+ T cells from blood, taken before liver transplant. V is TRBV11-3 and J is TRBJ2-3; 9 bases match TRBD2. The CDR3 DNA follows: TGTGCCAGCAGCTCGGGACTAGCTACAGATACGCAGTATTTT. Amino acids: CASSSGLATDTQYF. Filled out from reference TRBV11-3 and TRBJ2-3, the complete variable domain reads EAGVVQSPRYKIIEKKQPVAFWCNPISGHNTLYWYLQNLGQGPELLIRYENEEAVDDSQLPKDRFSAERLKGVDSTLKIQPAELGDSAVYLCASSSGLATDTQYFGPGTRLTVL.